This T cell receptor beta chain was profiled in a study of blood T cells in healthy people across ages. General study findings and limits: In older individuals, TCR beta diversity per million T cells was lower, falling roughly linearly with age. Estimates based on one million T cells were treated as lower bounds.

This clonotype was seen a handful of times. The target antigen is unknown. Germline V gives CDR1 MNHEY, CDR2 SVGEGT. The ends were cut back, 2 bases at V and 0 bases at J, with 8 bases in the middle. The CDR3 totals 14 residues. A second PCR, run for about 6 to 12 cycles, used a sample-barcoded 5' primer plus a J-beta primer mix. TCRdb independently ran MiXCR on the 5' RACE reads; one entry per CDR3 protein. The table lists approximately 800,000 distinct CDR3 sequences, more than 55% of them singletons. Isolating PBMCs gave at least 6 million of these cells per sample. The TCR originated in a man aged 40-50 years in good health. The V call is TRBV6-2 or TRBV6-3, the J call TRBJ2-7; a weak D match, TRBD2 (5 bases). The material sequenced was blood. The chain's CDR3 is CASSYPGISYEQYF. CDR3 DNA: TGTGCCAGCAGTTACCCGGGGATCTCCTACGAGCAGTACTTC.